What follows describes a single T cell receptor beta chain. Its cognate antigen is unknown. The data derive from a study of cytomegalovirus exposure and HLA in healthy donors. V shed 5 bases and J shed 0 bases, with 21 bases lying between them. The CDR3 loop spans 18 amino acids. Germline assignment: CDR1 SGHNT and CDR2 YENEEA. With 60 Vbeta and 13 Jbeta primers, the PCR was carried out. Clones were sequenced by immunoSEQ multiplex PCR, and TCRdb holds only the in-frame ones, with some missing. This sample has around 85,000 clones, with about 80% found just once. The study's findings and limits: The classifier, whose performance was assessed in both the original and validation cohorts, reportedly diagnosed cytomegalovirus status with high specificity and sensitivity. Among immune exposure information, only CMV serostatus was available. The study recorded 160 or so TCR beta chains that were cytomegalovirus-associated. Most likely, a cluster of highly shared sequence variants arose as a sequencing artifact.

This clonotype originated in a woman in her 50s in good health and CMV-seropositive. The sequencing input was PBMCs. This sequence joins TRBV11-3 and TRBJ2-3; D might be TRBD2 (6 bases). The CDR3 protein is CASSAGGGNHYSTDTQYF. CDR3 in DNA: TGTGCCAGCAGCGCGGGTGGGGGGAACCATTATAGCACAGATACGCAGTATTTT.